The next 16 T cell receptor beta chains were all read from a single sample in a study of cytomegalovirus exposure and HLA in healthy donors. Use of 60 Vbeta and 13 Jbeta primers characterized the PCR. Using immunoSEQ multiplex PCR, the repertoire was profiled, and TCRdb retains in-frame clones only, with some absent. The repertoire holds around 200,000 clones, with around 70% as singletons. What was sequenced was PBMCs. The source is a male donor in good health and CMV-seronegative.

The chain couples TRBV7-9 to TRBJ2-3, with a weak D call TRBD1 (5 bases). Per germline, CDR1 SEHNR and CDR2 FQNEAQ (reference sequence). The CDR3 is 13 residues long. The V end was cut by 3 bases, the J end by 4 bases, with 8 bases between. For the CDR3, the DNA is TGTGCCAGCAGCTTTGACAGTGCAGATACGCAGTATTTT. It specifies CASSFDSADTQYF.

The chain uses TRBV30 and TRBJ1-6; 10 nucleotides align to TRBD1. Germline CDR1 reads GTSNPN; CDR2 reads SVGIG (reference sequence). The ends lost 0 bases at V and 3 bases at J; junction bases unmatched: 5. CDR3 length equals 17 residues. In nucleotides, the CDR3 is TGTGCCTGGAGTGTACGGACAGGGGGGAGCTATAATTCACCCCTCCACTTT. Residues: CAWSVRTGGSYNSPLHF.

The rearrangement links TRBV30 to TRBJ1-5; D is ambiguous. Germline CDR1 GTSNPN, CDR2 SVGIG (reference sequence). The CDR3 consists of 15 residues. Trimming pared 2 bases from V and 0 bases from J, leaving 11 bases between. The CDR3 here is CAWSKKQNSNQPQHF. The CDR3 nucleotides are TGTGCCTGGAGTAAAAAACAGAATAGCAATCAGCCCCAGCATTTT.

V gene TRBV9 combines with J gene TRBJ2-1; possible D gene TRBD2, 6 bases. This CDR3 is 15 amino acids long. The germline CDR1 and CDR2 sequences are SGDLS and YYNGEE. V was shortened by 0 bases and J by 5 bases, with 12 bases between the two germline ends. CDR3 in amino acids: CASSVGLASNNEQFF. Here the CDR3 DNA reads TGTGCCAGCAGCGTAGGGCTAGCGAGCAACAATGAGCAGTTCTTC. Full variable domain (rest looked up from reference TRBV9 and TRBJ2-1): DSGVTQTPKHLITATGQRVTLRCSPRSGDLSVYWYQQSLDQGLQFLIQYYNGEERAKGNILERFSAQQFPDLHSELNLSSLELGDSALYFCASSVGLASNNEQFFGPGTRLTVL.

There are a few counts of this clone. This sequence joins TRBV5-1 and TRBJ1-5, with TRBD1 identical over 8 bases. The CDR3 runs to 15 residues. Germline V gene sequence: CDR1 SGHRS, CDR2 YFSETQ. The trim removed 0 bases at V and 6 bases at J, leaving 5 bases unmatched. The CDR3 DNA reads TGCGCCAGCAGCTTGGGGCCAGGGGGCAGTCAGCCCCAGCATTTT. As protein: CASSLGPGGSQPQHF.

For the CDR3, the DNA is TGTGCCAGGTGGGGCTTGGCCAAAAACATTCAGTACTTC. Its translation: CARWGLAKNIQYF. The chain employs TRBV6-5 and TRBJ2-4, with a weak D call TRBD1 (5 bases). Germline assignment: CDR1 MNHEY and CDR2 SVGAGI. The V end was cut by 9 bases, the J end by 1 base, with 10 bases between. This CDR3 is built from 13 residues.

The chain is built from TRBV28 and TRBJ2-1; 9 bases map to TRBD2. Trimming took 2 bases from V and 4 from J; bases not matched to a gene: 3. CDR3 length: 15 amino acids. The germline V gene encodes CDR1 MDHEN and CDR2 SYDVKM. In DNA, the CDR3 is TGTGCCAGCAGTTTAGCGGGAGGGCGGTACAATGAGCAGTTCTTC. Its translation: CASSLAGGRYNEQFF.

Concerning this clone: Here the CDR3 omits its conserved ending phenylalanine or tryptophan, so a read error is the likely source. The chain links TRBV30 to TRBJ2-7; D is perhaps TRBD2 (5 bases). V was cut by 4 bases and J by 4 bases, with 14 bases left in between. The CDR3 extends over 13 amino acids. In germline, CDR1 is GTSNPN, CDR2 SVGIG (reference sequence). CDR3 in amino acids: CAWTEGVMYEQYL. DNA for the CDR3: TGTGCCTGGACCGAGGGTGTTATGTACGAGCAGTACCTC.

The rearrangement links TRBV30 to TRBJ2-7; D not certain. CDR1 and CDR2 (germline): GTSNPN, SVGIG (reference sequence). The CDR3 length is 12 residues. Trimming shortened V by 0 bases and J by 6 bases, and 9 bases separated the two germline ends. This CDR3 is CAWSVTGFEQYF. CDR3 sequence (DNA): TGTGCCTGGAGTGTAACCGGGTTCGAGCAGTACTTC.

The gene calls are TRBV5-1 and TRBJ2-1; possible D gene TRBD1, 5 bases. Germline V gene sequence: CDR1 SGHRS, CDR2 YFSETQ. The CDR3 is 15 amino acids. Trimming removed 3 bases from V and 0 bases from J, with 10 bases in between. The CDR3 is CASSSTVSSYNEQFF. In DNA form, the CDR3 reads TGCGCCAGCAGCTCGACAGTGAGCTCCTACAATGAGCAGTTCTTC. Variable domain in full (rest from reference TRBV5-1 and TRBJ2-1): KAGVTQTPRYLIKTRGQQVTLSCSPISGHRSVSWYQQTPGQGLQFLFEYFSETQRNKGNFPGRFSGRQFSNSRSEMNVSTLELGDSALYLCASSSTVSSYNEQFFGPGTRLTVL.

This chain's CDR3 is CASSYPSTGVGEQYF. For the CDR3, the DNA is TGTGCCAGCAGTTACCCCTCAACAGGGGTCGGCGAGCAGTACTTC. This chain links TRBV6-5 with TRBJ2-7, with TRBD1 matching over 7 bases. CDR1 is MNHEY, CDR2 SVGAGI, per germline. The CDR3 length is 15 residues. J was trimmed by 6 bases and V by 2 bases; bases with no gene match: 10.

The chain is built from TRBV9 and TRBJ2-1; 7 bases agree with TRBD1. J was trimmed by 0 bases and V by 4 bases; bases with no gene match: 4. CDR1 SGDLS and CDR2 YYNGEE come from the germline V gene. The CDR3 is 15 residues long. CDR3 loop: CASSPDRVSYNEQFF. CDR3 DNA sequence: TGTGCCAGCAGCCCTGACAGGGTCTCCTACAATGAGCAGTTCTTC.

The chain carries TRBV6-6 and TRBJ2-1, with D tentatively TRBD1 (5 bases). Trimming removed 0 bases at V and 10 bases at J, with 10 bases between. From germline, CDR1 is MNHNY and CDR2 SVGAGI (reference sequence). The CDR3 has 13 amino acids. This CDR3 reads CASSYSSWGEQFF. The CDR3 DNA follows: TGTGCCAGCAGTTACTCTAGCTGGGGCGAGCAGTTCTTC.

The chain is built from TRBV28 and TRBJ2-7; 9 bases are shared with TRBD2. V was clipped by 2 bases and J by 6 bases; unmatched bases: 5. The CDR3 has 14 residues. Germline V gene data show CDR1 as MDHEN and CDR2 as SYDVKM. CDR3 protein: CASSLGEAGGEQYF. CDR3 sequence (DNA): TGTGCCAGCAGTTTAGGGGAAGCGGGAGGCGAGCAGTACTTC. Together with reference TRBV28 and TRBJ2-7, the CDR3 gives the full variable domain: DVKVTQSSRYLVKRTGEKVFLECVQDMDHENMFWYRQDPGLGLRLIYFSYDVKMKEKGDIPEGYSVSREKKERFSLILESASTNQTSMYLCASSLGEAGGEQYFGPGTRLTVT.

This clone was recorded a few times. The junction and the germline gene differ at one end; a read error may be behind it. This rearrangement joins TRBV5-6 to TRBJ2-7; a weak D match, TRBD2 (5 bases). CDR1 and CDR2 from the germline V gene are SGHDT and YYEEEE. CDR3 length equals 14 residues. The CDR3 DNA is TGTGCCAGCAGCTTGTCATCTAGCTCCGACGAGCAGTACTTC. It encodes CASSLSSSSDEQYF.

CDR3 amino acids: CASSITGGGEQYF. The CDR3 DNA is TGTGCCAGTAGTATAACGGGCGGGGGCGAGCAGTACTTC. The rearrangement links TRBV19 to TRBJ2-7, with 7 bases aligning to TRBD2. This CDR3 is built from 13 residues. Trimming removed 2 bases from V and 6 bases from J; junction bases left unmatched: 4. Germline CDR1 and CDR2: LNHDA and SQIVND (reference sequence).